The rows below give T cell receptor beta chains drawn from one sample of a study of human T cells and chemical hapten exposure. TCRdb reprocessed the RACE reads with MiXCR, giving one entry per CDR3 protein. This table has some 81,000 distinct CDR3 sequences, roughly 7.9% appearing once. Sequencing was carried out using whole blood. All receptors come from a female donor in good health. Some clones in this sample may be carry-over from other donors' samples. The CDR3 runs from the conserved cysteine through the conserved F or W. D genes are given only for firm matches. Clone size appears in some rows only: once, few, many, or a class for an expanded clone.

CDR3 length: 14
clone size: few
V gene: TRBV16
J gene: TRBJ2-1
D gene: .
CDR3 protein: CASSQYEFTGEQFF
CDR3 DNA: TGTGCCAGCAGCCAATATGAGTTTACGGGTGAGCAGTTCTTC

CDR3 length: 17
clone size: few
V gene: TRBV4-3
J gene: TRBJ2-6
D gene: TRBD2
CDR3 protein: CASSQDGGGGGANVLTF
CDR3 DNA: TGCGCCAGCAGCCAAGATGGGGGGGGTGGTGGGGCCAACGTCCTGACTTTC

CDR3 length: 14
clone size: .
V gene: TRBV18
J gene: TRBJ1-1
D gene: .
CDR3 protein: CASSPNRMNTEAFF
CDR3 DNA: TGTGCCAGCTCACCAAATCGGATGAACACTGAAGCTTTCTTT

CDR3 length: 13
clone size: many
V gene: TRBV12-3/TRBV12-4
J gene: TRBJ1-2
D gene: .
CDR3 protein: CASSLGPPGGDTF
CDR3 DNA: TGTGCCAGCAGTTTAGGCCCTCCAGGTGGCGACACCTTC

CDR3 length: 13
clone size: .
V gene: TRBV12-3/TRBV12-4
J gene: TRBJ2-4
D gene: .
CDR3 protein: CASSPRSGDIQYF
CDR3 DNA: TGTGCCAGCAGTCCAAGGTCTGGGGACATTCAGTACTTC

CDR3 length: 13
clone size: few
V gene: TRBV12-3/TRBV12-4
J gene: TRBJ1-4
D gene: .
CDR3 protein: CASSCTSDEKLFF
CDR3 DNA: TGTGCCAGCAGTTGCACGAGTGATGAAAAACTGTTTTTT

CDR3 length: 12
clone size: many
V gene: TRBV25-1
J gene: TRBJ2-7
D gene: .
CDR3 protein: CASSEYLTEQYF
CDR3 DNA: TGTGCCAGCAGTGAATACCTAACCGAGCAGTACTTC

CDR3 length: 14
clone size: few
V gene: TRBV4-1
J gene: TRBJ2-2
D gene: .
CDR3 protein: CASSPTYYRGELFF
CDR3 DNA: TGCGCCAGCAGCCCCACTTACTACCGGGGGGAGCTGTTTTTT

CDR3 length: 11
clone size: .
V gene: TRBV28
J gene: TRBJ1-1
D gene: .
CDR3 protein: CASRGPKGAFF
CDR3 DNA: TGTGCCAGCAGGGGTCCGAAAGGAGCTTTCTTT

CDR3 length: 16
clone size: many
V gene: TRBV15
J gene: TRBJ1-4
D gene: .
CDR3 protein: CATSRARGRTNEKLFF
CDR3 DNA: TGTGCCACCAGCAGAGCCCGCGGTCGGACTAATGAAAAACTGTTTTTT

CDR3 length: 14
clone size: .
V gene: TRBV11-2
J gene: TRBJ1-2
D gene: TRBD1
CDR3 protein: CASSPTTGGHGYTF
CDR3 DNA: TGTGCCAGCAGCCCTACGACAGGGGGGCATGGCTACACCTTC

CDR3 length: 22
clone size: .
V gene: TRBV7-2
J gene: TRBJ2-3
D gene: .
CDR3 protein: CASMRDRTMGAGRDKSTDTQYF
CDR3 DNA: TGTGCCAGCATGAGAGACAGGACGATGGGTGCAGGCAGGGATAAGAGCACAGATACGCAGTATTTT

CDR3 length: 14
clone size: few
V gene: TRBV3-1
J gene: TRBJ2-1
D gene: .
CDR3 protein: CASSQDTAYNEQFF
CDR3 DNA: TGTGCCAGCAGCCAAGATACAGCGTACAATGAGCAGTTCTTC

CDR3 length: 15
clone size: many
V gene: TRBV12-3/TRBV12-4
J gene: TRBJ1-3
D gene: .
CDR3 protein: CASIPAHPSGNTIYF
CDR3 DNA: TGTGCCAGCATACCAGCGCATCCCTCTGGAAACACCATATATTTT

CDR3 length: 13
clone size: many
V gene: TRBV20-1
J gene: TRBJ1-5
D gene: .
CDR3 protein: CSARAGEEQPQHF
CDR3 DNA: TGCAGTGCTAGAGCAGGAGAGGAGCAGCCCCAGCATTTT

CDR3 length: 18
clone size: many
V gene: TRBV7-9
J gene: TRBJ2-7
D gene: .
CDR3 protein: CATQLVGRAASMDYEQYF
CDR3 DNA: TGTGCCACCCAGCTTGTGGGTCGAGCGGCCAGCATGGACTACGAGCAGTACTTC

CDR3 length: 14
clone size: many
V gene: TRBV4-3
J gene: TRBJ1-5
D gene: .
CDR3 protein: CASSQGQSNQPQHF
CDR3 DNA: TGCGCCAGCAGCCAAGGACAGAGCAATCAGCCCCAGCATTTT

CDR3 length: 16
clone size: .
V gene: TRBV3-1
J gene: TRBJ2-1
D gene: TRBD2
CDR3 protein: CASSQDSGGHNNEQFF
CDR3 DNA: TGTGCCAGCAGCCAAGATTCGGGGGGGCACAACAATGAGCAGTTCTTC

CDR3 length: 16
clone size: .
V gene: TRBV20-1
J gene: TRBJ2-3
D gene: TRBD2
CDR3 protein: CSARLRTSGLTDTQYF
CDR3 DNA: TGCAGTGCTCGTCTAAGGACTAGCGGACTCACAGATACGCAGTATTTT

CDR3 length: 16
clone size: .
V gene: TRBV18
J gene: TRBJ1-1
D gene: TRBD1
CDR3 protein: CASSQGNRDRDTEAFF
CDR3 DNA: TGTGCCAGCTCACAAGGGAACCGGGACAGGGACACTGAAGCTTTCTTT

CDR3 length: 15
clone size: many
V gene: TRBV4-2
J gene: TRBJ1-2
D gene: .
CDR3 protein: CASSQVAGTNYGYTF
CDR3 DNA: TGTGCCAGCAGCCAAGTTGCAGGGACTAACTATGGCTACACCTTC

CDR3 length: 13
clone size: .
V gene: TRBV27
J gene: TRBJ2-1
D gene: TRBD1
CDR3 protein: CASSLLTGNEQFF
CDR3 DNA: TGTGCCAGCAGTTTATTGACAGGGAATGAGCAGTTCTTC

CDR3 length: 12
clone size: many
V gene: TRBV6-2/TRBV6-3
J gene: TRBJ1-1
D gene: .
CDR3 protein: CASSYGVSEAFF
CDR3 DNA: TGTGCCAGCAGCTACGGAGTTTCTGAAGCTTTCTTT

CDR3 length: 24
clone size: few
V gene: TRBV21-1
J gene: TRBJ1-4
D gene: .
CDR3 protein: CASSNSFCLRAAGQGRSTNEKLFF
CDR3 DNA: TGTGCCAGCAGCAATTCTTTTTGCCTAAGGGCGGCCGGACAGGGCCGTAGTACTAATGAAAAACTGTTTTTT

CDR3 length: 11
clone size: .
V gene: TRBV29-1
J gene: TRBJ2-7
D gene: .
CDR3 protein: CSVEGGVEQYF
CDR3 DNA: TGCAGCGTTGAAGGAGGGGTCGAGCAGTACTTC

CDR3 length: 15
clone size: .
V gene: TRBV29-1
J gene: TRBJ1-1
D gene: .
CDR3 protein: CSVVPTGQLNTEAFF
CDR3 DNA: TGCAGCGTTGTCCCTACAGGGCAATTGAACACTGAAGCTTTCTTT

CDR3 length: 15
clone size: few
V gene: TRBV6-1
J gene: TRBJ2-1
D gene: TRBD1
CDR3 protein: CASSGTDRGHSEQFF
CDR3 DNA: TGTGCCAGCAGTGGAACCGACAGGGGGCATAGTGAGCAGTTCTTC

CDR3 length: 15
clone size: .
V gene: TRBV2
J gene: TRBJ1-1
D gene: TRBD1
CDR3 protein: CASRWDRALNTEAFF
CDR3 DNA: TGTGCCAGCAGATGGGACAGGGCTCTGAACACTGAAGCTTTCTTT

CDR3 length: 15
clone size: .
V gene: TRBV29-1
J gene: TRBJ2-7
D gene: TRBD2
CDR3 protein: CSVMKLAGISYEQYF
CDR3 DNA: TGCAGCGTAATGAAACTAGCGGGGATCTCCTACGAGCAGTACTTC

CDR3 length: 15
clone size: .
V gene: TRBV3-1
J gene: TRBJ1-4
D gene: .
CDR3 protein: CASSQDLSAVEKLFF
CDR3 DNA: TGTGCCAGCAGCCAAGATCTCTCAGCCGTTGAAAAACTGTTTTTT

CDR3 length: 15
clone size: few
V gene: TRBV18
J gene: TRBJ2-1
D gene: TRBD1
CDR3 protein: CASSLGQVPYNEQFF
CDR3 DNA: TGTGCCAGCTCGCTCGGACAGGTTCCCTACAATGAGCAGTTCTTC

CDR3 length: 12
clone size: many
V gene: TRBV2
J gene: TRBJ1-6
D gene: .
CDR3 protein: CASGAGVSPLHF
CDR3 DNA: TGTGCCAGCGGGGCAGGGGTTTCACCCCTCCACTTT

CDR3 length: 16
clone size: .
V gene: TRBV27
J gene: TRBJ1-5
D gene: .
CDR3 protein: CASSLRAGRSNQPQHF
CDR3 DNA: TGTGCCAGCAGTTTACGGGCTGGTAGGAGCAATCAGCCCCAGCATTTT

CDR3 length: 16
clone size: .
V gene: TRBV20-1
J gene: TRBJ2-7
D gene: TRBD2
CDR3 protein: CSARAIGLAGSYEQYF
CDR3 DNA: TGCAGTGCTAGAGCTATTGGGCTAGCGGGCTCCTACGAGCAGTACTTC

CDR3 length: 13
clone size: .
V gene: TRBV12-3/TRBV12-4
J gene: TRBJ1-2
D gene: .
CDR3 protein: CASSLGGSGGYTF
CDR3 DNA: TGTGCCAGCAGTTTAGGAGGTAGCGGTGGCTACACCTTC

CDR3 length: 14
clone size: many
V gene: TRBV10-3
J gene: TRBJ2-7
D gene: .
CDR3 protein: CAISAGFPGREQYF
CDR3 DNA: TGTGCCATCAGTGCCGGGTTCCCAGGGCGGGAGCAGTACTTC